One sample yielded the 14 T cell receptor beta chains listed below, sequenced in a study of blood T cell repertoires in COVID-19 (TCRdb year 2020). The library was generated by the immunoSEQ multiplex PCR assay. Not all clones reach the TCRdb copy of this immuneACCESS table, which keeps in-frame sequences only. Checked studies attribute under half of the gap to unresolved V genes and leave the rest unexplained. The sample table shows 200,000 to 250,000 clones, and around 82% are seen once. Of the sample, roughly 6.7% falls within the top ten clones. The sample comprised peripheral blood. Source of these receptors: a woman in her 70s with acute or convalescent COVID-19.

The chain employs TRBV5-8 and TRBJ2-1; D perhaps matches TRBD2 (6 bases). Per germline, CDR1 SGHTS and CDR2 YDEGEE. This CDR3 contains 15 residues. Trimming pared 7 bases from V and 0 bases from J, leaving 14 bases between. DNA for the CDR3: TGTGCCAGCGAGATGACGGGGGTCTCCTACAATGAGCAGTTCTTC. Amino acids: CASEMTGVSYNEQFF. Based on the CDR3 plus reference TRBV5-8 and TRBJ2-1, the full variable domain is EAGVTQSPTHLIKTRGQQATLRCSPISGHTSVYWYQQALGLGLQFLLWYDEGEERNRGNFPPRFSGRQFPNYSSELNVNALELEDSALYLCASEMTGVSYNEQFFGPGTRLTVL.

This clone was observed a single time. Distinct nucleotide sequences in the sample also encode this CDR3. The chain carries TRBV5-1 and TRBJ2-7, with D tentatively TRBD1 (5 bases). The length of the CDR3 is 15 residues. Germline V CDR1 and CDR2: SGHRS, YFSETQ. Trimming removed 4 bases from V and 0 bases from J, with 14 bases in between. CDR3 nucleotides: TGCGCCAGCAGCCTGGGGTCAGGGAACTCCTACGAGCAGTACTTC. This codes for CASSLGSGNSYEQYF.

This clone was recorded once. This chain uses TRBV18 with TRBJ2-7; D uncertain. Germline CDR1 KGHSH, CDR2 LQKENI. The CDR3 length is 14 residues. V gave up 3 bases and J gave up 3 bases, with 12 bases separating them. The CDR3 here is CASSPPGAVYEQYV. The CDR3 nucleotides are TGTGCCAGCTCACCCCCCGGAGCCGTCTACGAGCAGTACGTC.

The V and J genes are TRBV27 and TRBJ1-1, with a weak D call TRBD1 (5 bases). Per germline, CDR1 MNHEY and CDR2 SMNVEV (reference sequence). The CDR3 totals 16 residues. With 6 bases removed from V and 2 bases from J, the gap between germline ends came to 19 bases. This chain's CDR3 is CASSPRPGGTNTEAFF. The CDR3, as DNA: TGTGCCAGCAGCCCAAGGCCCGGGGGGACCAACACTGAAGCTTTCTTT.

This clone occurred a few times. Here the CDR3 DNA reads TGTGCCTGGAGCGTCCCGGGTTCTATGAACACTGAAGCTTTCTTT. It codes for CAWSVPGSMNTEAFF. The chain joins TRBV30 to TRBJ1-1, with D hard to call. Germline V gene lookup returns CDR1 GTSNPN and CDR2 SVGIG (reference sequence). The CDR3 covers 15 residues. The V gene lost 3 bases and the J gene lost 0 bases, with 14 bases spanning the gap.

J is TRBJ2-7 and V is TRBV2; TRBD1 agrees at 7 bases. J gave up 5 bases and V 8 bases, and 9 bases lay outside the gene matches. Germline CDR1 reads SNHLY; CDR2 reads FYNNEI. The CDR3 has 13 amino acids. The CDR3, as DNA: TGTGCCAGCGCCAGGGGGTTTTTCGACGAGCAGTACTTC. Its translation is CASARGFFDEQYF. Combining the CDR3 with reference TRBV2 and TRBJ2-7 gives the whole variable domain EPEVTQTPSHQVTQMGQEVILRCVPISNHLYFYWYRQILGQKVEFLVSFYNNEISEKSEIFDDQFSVERPDGSNFTLKIRSTKLEDSAMYFCASARGFFDEQYFGPGTRLTVT.

V and J are TRBV14 and TRBJ2-7; TRBD2 matches at 12 bases. Germline V gives CDR1 SGHDN, CDR2 FVKESK. The CDR3 runs to 13 residues. V lost 10 bases, J lost 5 bases, and 6 bases stayed unmatched. Here the CDR3 DNA reads TGTGCCACCCGGGCTAGCGGGGGGGACGAGCAGTACTTC. Residues: CATRASGGDEQYF.

This clone came up a few times. The V call is TRBV7-3, the J call TRBJ2-1; D not resolved. This CDR3 contains 13 residues. The V and J ends lost 5 bases and 6 bases respectively, with 11 bases between them. Germline CDR1 SGHTA, CDR2 FQGTGA. CDR3 in amino acids: CASSRSNSNEQFF. The DNA of the CDR3 is TGTGCCAGCAGCCGTTCTAACTCCAATGAGCAGTTCTTC.

V usage is TRBV19 and J usage is TRBJ2-3; 9 bases match TRBD2. The germline V gene has CDR1 LNHDA and CDR2 SQIVND (reference sequence). The length of the CDR3 is 18 residues. V shed 7 bases, J shed 2 bases, and the junction held 16 bases outside the gene matches. Written as DNA, the CDR3 is TGTGCCAGTACCCCACGTGATAGCGGGGGCTACCCCACAGATACGCAGTATTTT. Translation: CASTPRDSGGYPTDTQYF.

CDR3 sequence: CATSRDQTRGINEQFF. CDR3 DNA sequence: TGTGCCACCAGCAGAGATCAGACGCGGGGTATTAATGAGCAGTTCTTC. The J gene is TRBJ2-1, the V gene TRBV15, with a tentative D call TRBD2 (6 bases). The germline V and J ends were trimmed by 0 bases and 7 bases, with 16 bases remaining between them. Germline V CDR1 and CDR2: LNHNV, YYDKDF (reference sequence). There are 16 residues in the CDR3.

This clone appeared a few times. The rearrangement joins TRBV24-1 to TRBJ2-5; no clear D gene. Germline CDR1 KGHDR, CDR2 SFDVKD. Trimming cost V 3 bases and J 3 bases, with 4 bases left between them. The CDR3 covers 12 residues. The CDR3 nucleotides read TGTGCCACCAGTGATCCCAAAGAGACCCAGTACTTC. Encoded protein: CATSDPKETQYF.

This chain connects TRBV5-1 to TRBJ2-5; D perhaps matches TRBD1 (5 bases). The CDR3 contains 13 residues. The V end was cut by 4 bases, the J end by 1 base, with 8 bases between. Germline CDR1 SGHRS, CDR2 YFSETQ. The CDR3 is CASSITGQETQYF. CDR3 DNA sequence: TGCGCCAGCAGCATAACAGGCCAAGAGACCCAGTACTTC.

The chain has TRBV6-5 and TRBJ2-7; TRBD2 matches 7 bases. The V gene's germline CDR1 is MNHEY and CDR2 SVGAGI. There are 15 residues in the CDR3. Trimming took 2 bases from V and 3 from J; bases not matched to a gene: 7. CDR3 loop: CASSYRRGGVYEQYV. Written as DNA, the CDR3 is TGTGCCAGCAGTTACCGACGTGGGGGGGTCTACGAGCAGTACGTC.

The CDR3 loop is CASSLQGGGDTQYF. In nucleotides, the CDR3 is TGTGCCAGCAGTTTGCAGGGAGGGGGAGATACGCAGTATTTT. The V and J genes are TRBV27 and TRBJ2-3; TRBD2 might be the D (7 bases). The CDR3 is 14 amino acids. V was trimmed by 3 bases and J by 5 bases, leaving 12 bases between them. The germline CDR1 and CDR2 sequences are MNHEY and SMNVEV (reference sequence).